This TCR beta chain is from a study of post-analysis software for immune sequencing data. Across the whole study: Relapsing-remitting, secondary progressive and progressive-relapsing multiple sclerosis courses were included. Regarding the study as a whole: Compared with controls, patients had more of about five TRBV segments, including TRBV5-6, TRBV5-1 and TRBV20-1. F measure clustering grouped samples strongly by preparation batch. Multiple sclerosis patients showed significantly lower normalized Chao1 diversity than controls did.

Germline CDR1 and CDR2: MDHEN and SYDVKM. The junction had 5 bases not matched to a gene; V was cut back by 3 bases and J by 3 bases. This CDR3 has 14 amino acids. As concerns this clonotype: Its antigen is still unknown.

Unique molecular identifiers were built into the TCR beta cDNA libraries. Starting from roughly 1.1 to 9.2 million T cells, the study yielded 500,000 or so cDNA molecules. Each CDR3 protein is one row after TCRdb ran MiXCR on the PCR reads. The top ten clones hold around 10% of a sample with a few hundred thousand distinct CDR3 sequences, roughly 45% of them seen once. The specimen sequenced was blood. The sequence came from a girl aged 10-17 years with multiple sclerosis. The V gene is TRBV28, the J gene TRBJ2-7; 7 nucleotides align to TRBD1. CDR3 region: CASSFLTGNYEQYF. The CDR3 DNA reads as TGTGCCAGCAGTTTCCTGACAGGGAACTACGAGCAGTACTTC.